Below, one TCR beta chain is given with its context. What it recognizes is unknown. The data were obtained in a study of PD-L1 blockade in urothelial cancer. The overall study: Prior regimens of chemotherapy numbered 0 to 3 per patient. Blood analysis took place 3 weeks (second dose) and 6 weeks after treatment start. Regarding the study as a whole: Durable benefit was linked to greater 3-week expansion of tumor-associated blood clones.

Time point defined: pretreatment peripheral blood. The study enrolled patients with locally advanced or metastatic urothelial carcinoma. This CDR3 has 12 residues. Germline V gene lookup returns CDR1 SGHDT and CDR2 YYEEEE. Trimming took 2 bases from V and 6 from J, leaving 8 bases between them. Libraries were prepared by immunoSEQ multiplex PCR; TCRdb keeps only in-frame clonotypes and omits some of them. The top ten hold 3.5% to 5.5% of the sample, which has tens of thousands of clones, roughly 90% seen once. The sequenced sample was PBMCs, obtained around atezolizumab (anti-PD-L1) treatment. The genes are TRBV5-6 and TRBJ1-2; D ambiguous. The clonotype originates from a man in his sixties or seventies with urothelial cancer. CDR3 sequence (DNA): TGTGCCAGCAGCTTCGCAGGCAATGGCTACACCTTC. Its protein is CASSFAGNGYTF.